This TCR beta chain was recorded in a study of radiation and T cells in renal cell carcinoma. Across the whole study: Nephrectomy followed 15 Gy stereotactic body radiation by 4 weeks. Study-wide results and caveats: Top tumor clonotypes rose in blood 2 weeks post-radiation, then contracted.

Time point: blood 2 weeks post-SBRT. Treatment described: 15 Gy SBRT to primary tumor, nephrectomy 4 weeks later. Radiation-treated patients gave blood at baseline, week 2 and week 4. This table comes from immunoSEQ multiplex PCR, and its TCRdb copy is limited to in-frame clones, with some not included. Of some 130,000 clones in the sample, 80% to 90% are singletons; the top ten hold less than 2.5%. The CDR3 loop spans 12 amino acids. Germline CDR1 is LNHDA and CDR2 is SQIVND (reference sequence). Comments on this clone: Its antigen is unidentified.

This material consisted of blood, taken from a patient whose treatment included radiotherapy and nephrectomy. The source of this sequence is a woman aged 55-69 years with renal cell carcinoma. V is TRBV19 and J is TRBJ2-1; TRBD2 agrees at 9 bases. The CDR3 DNA follows: TGTGCTGCGGGAGGGCCTGGGAATGAGCAGTTCTTC. It encodes CAAGGPGNEQFF.